Listed here is a single TCR beta chain. This clone was detected only a few times. What this receptor recognizes is not known. No base-level quality is on record; no much larger clone is a single base apart. TCR CDR3 regions were amplified from genomic DNA by multiplex PCR using the deep immunoSEQ assay. Genomic DNA extracted from each cell subset was distributed evenly over all wells of several immunoSEQ 96-well plates, and each plate served as one replicate. For unsorted PBMC, each replicate PCR was loaded with approximately 300 ng genomic DNA, equivalent to 30,000 or so T cell genomes. Ten immunoSEQ deep assay plates were used to sequence the unsorted PBMC genomic DNA. The purified libraries were quantified using a Qubit 3.0 fluorometer, sized with a Bioanalyzer 2100, and then quantified again using the KAPA Library Quantification kit. Each immunoSEQ 96-well plate was sequenced on its own single-read 150-cycle Illumina NextSeq 550 flow cell. In the paper's pipeline: The immunoSEQ output contained only junctional sequences without quality scores, so filtering could not match that applied to full-length reads. Sequences were annotated with PyIR, a Python wrapper for IgBLAST v1.9, using IMGT germline references to assign V/J genes and CDR3. Any read was removed if the V/J assignment was weak (E-value above 1e-6), the CDR3 was missing, or the read contained stop codons, out-of-frame junctions, or ambiguous translated residues. V3J clonotypes were defined as sequences sharing an identical inferred V gene, J gene, and CDR3 amino acid sequence. Percentage overlap between repertoires was computed as shared unique clonotypes divided by the size of the smaller repertoire. RTK rarefaction, the Chao1 estimator, and Recon v2.1 estimates of unobserved clonotypes were used to assess repertoire richness. TCRdb retrieved this table from immuneACCESS and kept in-frame rearrangements only. Not all clones are present; in checked studies, unresolved V genes account for under half, and no reason is known for the remainder. That table gives V, J and clone size, and the DNA gave D and trimming. Across this sample there are roughly 480,000 clones, with approximately 79% seen only once. Together, the top ten hold about an eighth of the sample.

This entry is derived from a study of shared clonotypes between healthy human individuals (TCRdb year 2020). About the investigation overall: Three men and two women, aged 18 to 49 years, made up the cohort. The study deeply sequenced blood TCR repertoires of about 5 healthy adults to estimate repertoire size and the extent of clonotype sharing between individuals. Libraries were prepared and TCR repertoires were sequenced by different laboratories using diverse techniques, in order to increase sequencing depth and limit assay-specific biases. Per donor, leukapheresis produced somewhere between about 0.85 and 8.9 billion PBMCs. Summary of the overall study and its limitations: Sampling was restricted to blood, and TCR repertoires in tissues likely differ from the TCR repertoires found in blood. Because the study included a small number of donors, the genetic and exposure-history diversity represented was limited. Pairwise subsampling led to the expectation that sequencing depth would affect the degree of clonotype sharing among donors.

The donors were healthy, HIV-negative adults who had no recently reported acute infections or vaccinations. Every donor was a Caucasian adult residing in Nashville, Tennessee, USA. For unsorted samples, some 87 million PBMCs were counted, and genomic DNA was extracted using the QIAamp DNA Blood Mini kit. After blood collection by leukapheresis, PBMCs were isolated using Ficoll-Histopaque density gradient centrifugation and then cryopreserved in the vapor phase of liquid nitrogen. The cysteine opens and the phenylalanine closes a CDR3 of 14 amino acids. Just the 42-base CDR3 DNA is kept, in frame starting at base 1. CDR1 and CDR2 are drawn from the germline V gene (reference sequence): GTSNPN, SVGIG. Trimming takes 0 bases from V and 9 bases from J, and the germline ends sit 15 bases apart.

The sequenced material came from PBMCs. The clonotype was recovered from a woman aged 40 to 50 in good health. Some clones in this sample may be carry-over from other donors' samples. The rearranged chain carries TRBV30 and TRBJ2-1, with a weak D call of TRBD1 (7 bases match). The DNA sequence reads TGTGCCTGGAGTGTGGGGCAGGGGGGTGGTGAGCAGTTCTTC. The translation is CAWSVGQGGGEQFF.